Listed here are 4 T cell receptor beta chains from one sample, sequenced in a study of blood T cell repertoires in COVID-19. Only in-frame clones appear in the TCRdb table, and some are missing; sequencing was by immunoSEQ multiplex PCR. Here the sample spans 200,000 to 250,000 clones, around 90% being singletons. The sequenced sample consisted of peripheral blood. The receptor set was obtained from a woman aged 18-35 years who had recovered from COVID-19.

The chain is built from TRBV9 and TRBJ1-2; a possible D gene is TRBD1 (5 bases). The CDR3 is 13 residues long. Germline lookup yields CDR1 SGDLS and CDR2 YYNGEE. Trimming left V 5 bases short and J 6 bases short, with 14 bases between. This CDR3 reads CASSYDSSDGYTF. In DNA form, the CDR3 reads TGTGCCAGCAGTTATGACAGTTCCGATGGCTACACCTTC.

The rearrangement joins TRBV5-1 to TRBJ1-5; D possibly corresponds to TRBD1 (6 bases). The CDR3 has 14 amino acids. The germline gives CDR1 SGHRS, CDR2 YFSETQ. V shed 1 base and J shed 5 bases, with 10 bases lying between them. CDR3 DNA sequence: TGCGCCAGCAGCTTGTCAGGGGTGGATCAGCCCCAGCATTTT. Its translation: CASSLSGVDQPQHF.

This clone occurred once. This chain joins TRBV12-3 or TRBV12-4 and TRBJ2-7; tentative D call: TRBD2 (5 bases). The CDR3 length is 13 residues. V lost 3 bases to trimming and J lost 9 bases, with 15 bases between them. The CDR3, as DNA: TGTGCCAGCAGTTTTATGGGAGCGGCAGTGCAGTACTTC. Protein product: CASSFMGAAVQYF.

The chain combines TRBV10-3 with TRBJ2-7; D is possibly TRBD2 (5 bases). Per the germline V gene, CDR1 is ENHRY and CDR2 is SYGVKD. This CDR3 region has 13 residues. With 6 bases removed from V and 4 bases from J, the gap between germline ends came to 13 bases. The CDR3 DNA sequence: TGTGCCATCAGCCTGGATCGGGGATACGAGCAGTACTTC. Translating gives CAISLDRGYEQYF.